The 25 T cell receptor beta chains in this list originate from one sample, sequenced in a study of technical replicates of blood from several donors (dated by TCRdb to 2015 to 2018). Library preparation used the immunoSEQ multiplex PCR assay. TCRdb limited this immuneACCESS table to in-frame rearrangements with V and J called. A share of clones is missing; checked studies link under half to unresolved V genes, and the rest is unexplained. Counted in this sample were approximately 70,000 clones; 92% of them appeared once. The ten largest clonotypes hold around 0.37% of the sample. The source material was T cells isolated from PBMCs. These TCRs come from a human donor in good health.

J is TRBJ1-5 and V is TRBV7-5; no check of the table's D call, TRBD1, against the DNA was made. TRBV7-5 is labeled a pseudogene. CDR3 length: 17 amino acids. CDR3: CVRSFHPGQKSNQPQHF. The CDR3 nucleotides read TGTGTCAGAAGCTTTCACCCGGGACAGAAGAGCAATCAGCCCCAGCATTTT.

This clone was seen once. This sequence joins TRBV27 and TRBJ2-7; D possibly corresponds to TRBD1 (6 bases). Germline values: CDR1 MNHEY, CDR2 SMNVEV (reference sequence). The length of the CDR3 is 14 residues. Trimming cost V 5 bases and J 1 base, with 12 bases left between them. In nucleotides, the CDR3 is TGTGCCAGCAGTCCATGGACAGATTCCTACGAGCAGTACTTC. Protein product: CASSPWTDSYEQYF.

This CDR3 is CSVGGRLAKNIQYF. As DNA, the CDR3 is TGCAGCGTTGGCGGGAGGTTAGCCAAAAACATTCAGTACTTC. The chain uses TRBV29-1 and TRBJ2-4, with 8 bases that match TRBD2. The CDR3 sequence is 14 residues long. In germline, CDR1 is SQVTM, CDR2 ANQGSEA. The J segment lost 0 bases and the V segment lost 4 bases, leaving 2 bases of the junction unmatched.

The chain employs TRBV11-3 and TRBJ2-7; a weak D match, TRBD2 (5 bases). V shed 4 bases and J shed 7 bases, with 14 bases lying between them. This CDR3 region has 13 residues. Germline assignment: CDR1 SGHNT and CDR2 YENEEA. CDR3 coding DNA: TGTGCCAGCAGCTACGGGATCAACGGGGAGCAGTACTTC. It codes for CASSYGINGEQYF.

This clone was seen once. The gene calls are TRBV30 and TRBJ1-2; TRBD1 matches 7 bases. Trimming at V came to 3 bases and at J to 3 bases, leaving 4 bases not matched to a gene. Germline-derived CDR1 and CDR2 are GTSNPN and SVGIG (reference sequence). This CDR3 spans 13 amino acids. The CDR3 here is CAWRRGTDYGYTF. The CDR3 DNA reads TGTGCCTGGAGGCGCGGGACAGACTATGGCTACACCTTC.

The rearrangement uses TRBV11-3 and TRBJ2-1; D uncertain. V lost 5 bases and J 7 bases, leaving 9 bases between the germline ends. Germline assignment: CDR1 SGHNT and CDR2 YENEEA. This CDR3 comprises 12 residues. The CDR3 sequence: CASSQISNEQFF. CDR3 coding DNA: TGTGCCAGCAGCCAGATCTCGAATGAGCAGTTCTTC.

V and J are TRBV5-4 and TRBJ1-1, with 7 bases aligning to TRBD1. This CDR3 comprises 13 residues. The ends lost 4 bases at V and 6 bases at J; junction bases unmatched: 6. Germline assignment: CDR1 SGHNT and CDR2 YYREEE (reference sequence). In DNA, the CDR3 is TGTGCCAGCAGCGCTGGGACAGTCGCTGAAGCTTTCTTT. Its translation is CASSAGTVAEAFF.

Only one count was recorded for this clone. V is TRBV21-1 and J is TRBJ2-3; the D call of TRBD2 is as the table states it, not checked on the DNA. TRBV21-1 corresponds to a pseudogene. The CDR3 has 16 amino acids. The CDR3 region has the DNA TGTGCCAGCAGCAAAGTTGGGCTAGCGGGAATTGATACGCAGTATTTT. Amino acid sequence: CASSKVGLAGIDTQYF.

The V gene is TRBV5-6, the J gene TRBJ2-7, with D possibly TRBD1 on 6 matching bases. This CDR3 spans 14 amino acids. CDR1 and CDR2 from the germline V gene are SGHDT and YYEEEE. Trimming left V 4 bases short and J 2 bases short, with 13 bases between. CDR3 region: CASSETGITYEQYF. CDR3 in DNA: TGTGCCAGCAGCGAAACAGGGATAACCTACGAGCAGTACTTC.

V and J are TRBV10-3 and TRBJ2-7, with D tentatively TRBD2 (5 bases). CDR3 length equals 15 residues. V lost 2 bases and J 2 bases, leaving 13 bases between the germline ends. Germline V gives CDR1 ENHRY, CDR2 SYGVKD. CDR3 nucleotides: TGTGCCATCAGTGAGCTTAATAGCGCAACCTACGAGCAGTACTTC. This translates into CAISELNSATYEQYF.

J is TRBJ2-1 and V is TRBV2; possibly TRBD1 for D (6 bases). Trimming cost V 1 base and J 5 bases, with 12 bases left between them. CDR1 and CDR2 from the germline V gene are SNHLY and FYNNEI. CDR3 size: 15 residues. For the CDR3, the DNA is TGTGCCAGCAGTGAAGGTGGCAGGGGAAACAATGAGCAGTTCTTC. It is translated as CASSEGGRGNNEQFF.

The genes are TRBV28 and TRBJ1-1; D is unclear. Germline CDR1 MDHEN, CDR2 SYDVKM. The CDR3 totals 17 residues. Trimming removed 4 bases at V and 2 bases at J, with 20 bases between. In DNA form, the CDR3 reads TGTGCCAGCAGTTCCGTAGTTACTTCGCGAGCCAACACTGAAGCTTTCTTT. Its protein product is CASSSVVTSRANTEAFF.

This chain links TRBV5-4 with TRBJ2-1; 7 nucleotides line up with TRBD2. The CDR3 contains 14 residues. V lost 4 bases and J lost 0; bases outside the gene matches: 1. Germline CDR1 reads SGHNT; CDR2 reads YYREEE (reference sequence). CDR3 coding DNA: TGTGCCAGCAGCGGGGGGGGCTCCTACAATGAGCAGTTCTTC. It yields the protein CASSGGGSYNEQFF.

The chain employs TRBV15 and TRBJ2-5; 9 bases agree with TRBD1. V shed 6 bases and J 5 bases; nucleotides not matched to a gene: 4. Germline V gene sequence: CDR1 LNHNV, CDR2 YYDKDF (reference sequence). The CDR3 totals 13 residues. CDR3 sequence: CATSRDRDETQYF. The CDR3 DNA sequence: TGTGCCACCAGTAGGGACAGGGATGAGACCCAGTACTTC.

The CDR3 DNA sequence: TGTGCCTGGAGGGAGCTAGCGGGAGGCCTCTTTTACGAGCAGTACTTC. Translated: CAWRELAGGLFYEQYF. The chain has TRBV30 and TRBJ2-7, with 11 bases fitting TRBD2. V trimming: 3 bases; J trimming: 4 bases; junction bases outside the gene matches: 11. CDR3 length: 16 amino acids. CDR1 and CDR2 from the germline V gene are GTSNPN and SVGIG (reference sequence).

The chain links TRBV5-4 to TRBJ1-4; 11 bases fit TRBD1. From germline, CDR1 is SGHNT and CDR2 YYREEE (reference sequence). The CDR3 runs to 15 residues. The V gene end was trimmed by 4 bases and the J gene end by 8 bases; junction bases not matched to a gene: 7. CDR3 bases: TGTGCCAGCAGCGTACCGGGACAGGGGGACGAAAAACTGTTTTTT. Translated, it gives CASSVPGQGDEKLFF.

This rearrangement joins TRBV4-3 to TRBJ2-7; perhaps TRBD1 as D (6 bases). The CDR3 covers 16 residues. Germline-derived CDR1 and CDR2 are LGHNA and YSLEER. Between the trimmed V and J ends, which lost 0 bases and 2 bases, there was a span of 14 bases. The CDR3, as DNA: TGCGCCAGCAGCCAAGAGACCACAGGGTCCCCCTACGAGCAGTACTTC. This sequence encodes CASSQETTGSPYEQYF.

CDR3 sequence: CASSLWGENTEAFF. CDR3 DNA: TGTGCCAGCAGTCTCTGGGGGGAGAACACTGAAGCTTTCTTT. The rearrangement joins TRBV28 to TRBJ1-1; TRBD1 is a possible D gene (5 bases). CDR1 and CDR2 (germline): MDHEN, SYDVKM. V lost 5 bases and J 1 base, leaving 11 bases between the germline ends. CDR3 size: 14 residues.

The rearrangement uses TRBV19 and TRBJ2-5, with 8 bases matching TRBD2. This CDR3 is built from 16 residues. Trimming removed 3 bases from V and 5 bases from J; junction bases left unmatched: 11. Germline loops: CDR1 LNHDA, CDR2 SQIVND (reference sequence). The CDR3 loop is CASSIASGSSGETQYF. CDR3 nucleotide sequence: TGTGCCAGTAGTATCGCCAGCGGGAGTAGTGGTGAGACCCAGTACTTC.

CDR3 nucleotides: TGTGCCAGCAGCCCGGGACTAGCGGATTACAATGAGCAGTTCTTC. Its protein product is CASSPGLADYNEQFF. This chain links TRBV13 with TRBJ2-1; the match to TRBD2 covers 11 bases. The CDR3 runs to 15 residues. The V gene end was trimmed by 5 bases and the J gene end by 4 bases; junction bases not matched to a gene: 4. Germline assignment: CDR1 PRHDT and CDR2 FYEKMQ (reference sequence).

The genes are TRBV11-3 and TRBJ1-1; no clear D gene. Germline lookup yields CDR1 SGHNT and CDR2 YENEEA. Trimming removed 5 bases at V and 7 bases at J, with 11 bases between. This CDR3 contains 12 residues. CDR3 in amino acids: CASSTTTSEAFF. CDR3 DNA sequence: TGTGCCAGCAGCACAACCACAAGTGAAGCTTTCTTT.

The chain recombines TRBV30 with TRBJ1-1, with D possibly matching TRBD1 (6 bases). The germline V and J ends were trimmed by 3 bases and 3 bases, with 17 bases remaining between them. The CDR3 runs to 15 residues. The V gene's germline CDR1 is GTSNPN and CDR2 SVGIG (reference sequence). The CDR3 region has the DNA TGTGCCTGGAGGTCTATCGGTCAGGGGTACACTGAAGCTTTCTTT. It encodes CAWRSIGQGYTEAFF.

This clone appeared once. The chain combines TRBV27 with TRBJ2-5, with 8 bases that match TRBD2. The V segment lost 0 bases and the J segment 2 bases; nucleotides outside the gene matches: 2. Per germline, CDR1 MNHEY and CDR2 SMNVEV (reference sequence). The CDR3 is made up of 15 amino acids. The CDR3 sequence: CASSLSLAGQETQYF. CDR3 DNA sequence: TGTGCCAGCAGTTTATCGTTAGCGGGGCAAGAGACCCAGTACTTC.

V gene TRBV11-1 combines with J gene TRBJ2-3; 9 nucleotides align to TRBD2. There are 16 residues in the CDR3. Germline CDR1 SGHAT, CDR2 FQDESV (reference sequence). V shed 3 bases and J 3 bases; nucleotides not matched to a gene: 7. The CDR3 DNA is TGTGCCAGCAGCTTGTCGTCAGCGGGAGGAACAGATACGCAGTATTTT. Encoded protein: CASSLSSAGGTDTQYF.

V gene TRBV6-5 combines with J gene TRBJ2-1; 7 bases line up with TRBD2. V lost 0 bases and J lost 9; bases outside the gene matches: 11. Germline CDR1 is MNHEY and CDR2 is SVGAGI. The CDR3 runs 16 residues. The CDR3 spells CASSYSRAGIASEQFF. The CDR3 nucleotides read TGTGCCAGCAGTTACTCGAGAGCGGGAATAGCGAGTGAGCAGTTCTTC.